What follows describes a single T cell receptor beta chain. These data originate in a study of blood T cell repertoires in COVID-19. For the study at large: Collection of acute and convalescent COVID-19 samples took place in the United States, Italy and Spain. T cells, B-cell-depleted T cells, or PBMCs provided the cDNA or gDNA that served as material.

Original processing methods: The assay estimated nucleated cells by amplifying reference gene primers. Data came from immunoSEQ multiplex PCR; TCRdb stores just in-frame clones and leaves some out. V, J and clone size are those of that table, while D and trimming were read from the DNA. The table shows tens of thousands of clones, with about 80% occurring only once. This TCR came from a man aged 65-85 years with active COVID-19. Source material: peripheral blood.

CDR3: CASRGGLAGTGNIQYF. CDR3 sequence (DNA): TGTGCCAGCAGGGGGGGACTAGCGGGGACGGGTAACATTCAGTACTTC. The chain combines TRBV2 with TRBJ2-4; 13 bases are shared with TRBD2. Looked up from germline, CDR1 is SNHLY and CDR2 is FYNNEI. This CDR3 region has 16 residues. With 6 bases clipped from V and 7 bases from J, the junction kept 9 bases outside the gene matches.